The clone carrying this T cell receptor beta chain has just one count. What it binds is unknown. The sample belongs to a study of T cell responses to AZD1222 COVID-19 vaccine. Findings and caveats of the study: Mapped onto spike, vaccine-associated CD4 TCRs spanned it and were dominant at 160-218 and 743-854. The study sampled repertoires only after the peak T cell response. Recipients of AZD1222 seropositive at baseline numbered only six or seven. In a largely white British group with more females than males, clonal diversity was possibly underestimated.

Here immunoSEQ multiplex PCR was the method, and the copy in TCRdb shows in-frame clones only, minus some. The table shows approximately 70,000 clones, with 75% to 90% occurring only once. The CDR3 is made up of 15 amino acids. Germline V CDR1 and CDR2: SNHLY, FYNNEI. Trimming cost V 3 bases and J 0 bases, with 11 bases left between them. The genes are TRBV2 and TRBJ1-2; D is unclear. The source material was peripheral blood, sampled on day 0 of AZD1222 vaccination. The receptor comes from an adult in good health. Here the CDR3 reads CASSEGWTANYGYTF. The CDR3 DNA reads TGTGCCAGCAGTGAGGGGTGGACCGCTAACTATGGCTACACCTTC.